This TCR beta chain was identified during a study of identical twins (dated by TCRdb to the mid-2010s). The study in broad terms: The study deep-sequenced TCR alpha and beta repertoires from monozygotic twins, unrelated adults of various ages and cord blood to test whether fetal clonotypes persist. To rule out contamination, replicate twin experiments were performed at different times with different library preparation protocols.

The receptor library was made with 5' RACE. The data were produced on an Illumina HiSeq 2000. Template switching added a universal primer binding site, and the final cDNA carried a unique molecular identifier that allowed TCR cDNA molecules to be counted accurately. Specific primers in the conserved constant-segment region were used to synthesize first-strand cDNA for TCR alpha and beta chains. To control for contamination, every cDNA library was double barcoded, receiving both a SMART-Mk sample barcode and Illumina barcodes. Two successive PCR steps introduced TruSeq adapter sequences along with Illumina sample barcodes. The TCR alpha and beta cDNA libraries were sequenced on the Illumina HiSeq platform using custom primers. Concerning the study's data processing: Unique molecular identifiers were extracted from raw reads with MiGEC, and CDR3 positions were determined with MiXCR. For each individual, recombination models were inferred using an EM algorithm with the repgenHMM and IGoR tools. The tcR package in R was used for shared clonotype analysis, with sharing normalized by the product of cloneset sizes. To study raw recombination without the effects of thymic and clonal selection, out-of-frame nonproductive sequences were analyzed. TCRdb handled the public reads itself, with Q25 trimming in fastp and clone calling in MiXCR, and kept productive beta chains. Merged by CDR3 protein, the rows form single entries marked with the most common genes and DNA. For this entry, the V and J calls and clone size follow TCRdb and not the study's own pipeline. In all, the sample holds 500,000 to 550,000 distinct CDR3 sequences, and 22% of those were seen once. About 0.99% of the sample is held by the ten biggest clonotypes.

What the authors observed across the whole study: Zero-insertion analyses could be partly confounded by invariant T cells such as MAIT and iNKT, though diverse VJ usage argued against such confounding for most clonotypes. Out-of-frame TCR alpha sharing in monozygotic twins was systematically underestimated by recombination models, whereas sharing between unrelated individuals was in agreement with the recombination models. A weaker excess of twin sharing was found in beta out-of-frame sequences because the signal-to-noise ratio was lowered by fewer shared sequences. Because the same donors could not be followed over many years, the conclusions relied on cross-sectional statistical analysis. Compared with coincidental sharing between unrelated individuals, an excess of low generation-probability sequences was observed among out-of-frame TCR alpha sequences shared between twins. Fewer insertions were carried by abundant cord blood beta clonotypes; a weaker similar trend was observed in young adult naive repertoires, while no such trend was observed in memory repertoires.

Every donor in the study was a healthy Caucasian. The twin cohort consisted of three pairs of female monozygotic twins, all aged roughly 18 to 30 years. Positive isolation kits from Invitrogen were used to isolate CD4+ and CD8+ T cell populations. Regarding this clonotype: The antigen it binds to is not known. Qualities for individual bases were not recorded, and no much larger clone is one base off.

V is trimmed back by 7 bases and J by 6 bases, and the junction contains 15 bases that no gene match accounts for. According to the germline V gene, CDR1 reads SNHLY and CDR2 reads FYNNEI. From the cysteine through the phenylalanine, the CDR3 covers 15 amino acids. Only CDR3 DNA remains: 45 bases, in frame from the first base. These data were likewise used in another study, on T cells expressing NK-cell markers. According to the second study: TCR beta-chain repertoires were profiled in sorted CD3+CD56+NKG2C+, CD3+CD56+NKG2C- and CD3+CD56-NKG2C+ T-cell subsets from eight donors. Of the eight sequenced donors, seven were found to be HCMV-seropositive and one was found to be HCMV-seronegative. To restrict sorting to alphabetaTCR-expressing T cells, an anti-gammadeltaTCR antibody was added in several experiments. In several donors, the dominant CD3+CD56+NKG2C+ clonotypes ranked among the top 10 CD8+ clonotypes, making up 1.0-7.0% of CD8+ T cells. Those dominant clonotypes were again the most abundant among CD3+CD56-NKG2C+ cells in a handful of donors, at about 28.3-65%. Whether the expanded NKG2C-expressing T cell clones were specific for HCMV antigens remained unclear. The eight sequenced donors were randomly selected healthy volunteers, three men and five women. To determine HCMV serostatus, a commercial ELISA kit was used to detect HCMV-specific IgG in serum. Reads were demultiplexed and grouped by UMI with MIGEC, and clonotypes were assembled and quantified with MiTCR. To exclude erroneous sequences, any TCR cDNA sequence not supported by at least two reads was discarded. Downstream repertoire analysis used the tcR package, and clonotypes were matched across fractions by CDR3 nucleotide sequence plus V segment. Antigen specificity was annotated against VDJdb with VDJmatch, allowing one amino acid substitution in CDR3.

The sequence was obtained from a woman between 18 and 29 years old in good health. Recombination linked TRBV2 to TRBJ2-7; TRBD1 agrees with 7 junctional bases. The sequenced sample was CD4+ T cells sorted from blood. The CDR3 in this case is CASTPPGQPESEQYF. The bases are TGTGCCAGCACCCCACCGGGACAGCCCGAGAGCGAGCAGTACTTC.